This entry lists 17 T cell receptor beta chains sequenced from one sample in a study of blood T cells in healthy people across ages (dated by TCRdb to the mid-2010s). Receptor amplification or capture employed 5' RACE. TCRdb names Illumina HiSeq 2500 as the instrument used. The second PCR ran for roughly 7 to 12 cycles and used a J-beta primer mix along with a sample-barcoded 5' primer. Through fastp at Q25 and MiXCR, TCRdb rebuilt clones from the public reads, retaining in-frame beta chains. Rows with a matching CDR3 protein are joined into one entry that keeps the most common DNA and genes. Within this sample are hundreds of thousands of distinct CDR3 sequences, with around 50% of them counted one time only. The ten largest clones take up 25% to 30% of the sample. The sequenced material came from blood. The source is a man aged 35 to 55 in good health.

The chain uses TRBV12-5 and TRBJ2-7; D call uncertain. The CDR3 is 17 residues long. Germline V CDR1 and CDR2: LGHNT, FRNRAP. V gave up 3 bases and J gave up 3 bases, with 21 bases separating them. The DNA for the CDR3 is TGTGCTAGTGGTTTTCGGACCCCACACGTAAAAATCTACGAGCAGTACTTC. Translating gives CASGFRTPHVKIYEQYF.

The chain carries TRBV19 and TRBJ1-3; D remains ambiguous. The V and J ends lost 3 bases and 0 bases respectively, with 18 bases between them. Germline CDR1 and CDR2: LNHDA and SQIVND (reference sequence). This CDR3 contains 18 residues. The CDR3: CASSIGGGRTTSGNTIYF. CDR3 DNA sequence: TGTGCCAGTAGTATCGGCGGTGGGAGAACTACCTCTGGAAACACCATATATTTT. Using reference TRBV19 and TRBJ1-3 for the parts outside the CDR3, the full variable domain is DGGITQSPKYLFRKEGQNVTLSCEQNLNHDAMYWYRQDPGQGLRLIYYSQIVNDFQKGDIAEGYSVSREKKESFPLTVTSAQKNPTAFYLCASSIGGGRTTSGNTIYFGEGSWLTVV.

This sequence joins TRBV21-1 and TRBJ1-1; TRBD1 reflects the table's D call only, with no check against the DNA. TRBV21-1 is described as a pseudogene. The CDR3 is 13 residues long. The CDR3 loop reads CASSLLTGAEAFF. The CDR3 DNA reads TGTGCCAGCAGCCTATTGACAGGGGCTGAAGCTTTCTTT.

As concerns this clonotype: A read error may explain this, as a much larger clone is one base away. This rearrangement joins TRBV2 to TRBJ2-7, with D uncertain. CDR1 is SNHLY and CDR2 is FYNNEI in the germline V gene. The CDR3 runs to 14 residues. The DNA of the CDR3 is TGTGCCAGCATTGGGCAGCTTCATTCCTACGTGCAGTACTTC. This encodes CASIGQLHSYVQYF.

The chain links TRBV29-1 to TRBJ1-2; D is perhaps TRBD1 (5 bases). CDR3 length: 14 residues. CDR1 SQVTM and CDR2 ANQGSEA come from the germline V gene. Trimming cost V 2 bases and J 4 bases, with 14 bases left between them. CDR3 sequence: CSVEIVAGLYGYTF. CDR3 nucleotides: TGCAGCGTTGAAATAGTGGCAGGGCTCTATGGCTACACCTTC.

The chain is built from TRBV5-4 and TRBJ2-4; the D gene is possibly TRBD2 (5 bases). The DNA matches TRBJ2-7 better at its end, which makes the J call doubtful. The CDR3 sequence is 16 residues long. CDR1 and CDR2 from the germline V gene are SGHNT and YYREEE (reference sequence). The CDR3 sequence: CASSASFSIRRDEQYF. The DNA of the CDR3 is TGTGCCAGCAGCGCTAGCTTTAGCATTCGACGGGACGAGCAGTACTTC.

The CDR3, as DNA: TGCAGCGTTGAACTGCGACAGGGTGGGGTTACAGATACGCAGTATTTT. This gives the protein CSVELRQGGVTDTQYF. The chain combines TRBV29-1 with TRBJ2-3; 7 bases fit TRBD1. The CDR3 has 16 residues. Per germline, CDR1 SQVTM and CDR2 ANQGSEA. The ends lost 2 bases at V and 3 bases at J; junction bases unmatched: 11.

V gene TRBV5-1 combines with J gene TRBJ2-7; unclear D gene. The tail of the sequence fits TRBJ2-5 better, so the J call may be wrong. CDR3 size: 13 residues. Germline CDR1 SGHRS, CDR2 YFSETQ. CDR3 residues: CASSPFERETQYF. The CDR3 region has the DNA TGCGCCAGCAGCCCTTTTGAAAGAGAGACCCAGTACTTC.

The V and J genes are TRBV27 and TRBJ2-5, with D perhaps TRBD1 or TRBD2 (5 bases each). The CDR3 contains 11 residues. Germline CDR1 MNHEY, CDR2 SMNVEV (reference sequence). V gave up 9 bases and J gave up 11 bases, with 16 bases separating them. CDR3 coding DNA: TGTGCCAGTGGGGACGCTGGGGAGCAGTACTTC. Translation: CASGDAGEQYF.

This clonotype was counted a few times. The rearrangement uses TRBV3-1 and TRBJ1-2; D unclear. Between the trimmed V and J ends, which lost 1 base and 6 bases, there was a span of 9 bases. The CDR3 length is 13 residues. Germline CDR1 LGHDT, CDR2 YNNKEL (reference sequence). In DNA form, the CDR3 reads TGTGCCAGCAGCCAAGTAGCCAGTAATGGCTACACCTTC. As protein: CASSQVASNGYTF.

This chain joins TRBV10-3 and TRBJ2-7, with TRBD2 identical over 9 bases. The CDR3 runs to 15 residues. The germline CDR1 and CDR2 sequences are ENHRY and SYGVKD. V lost 3 bases to trimming and J lost 1 base; unmatched junction nucleotides: 4. The CDR3 loop reads CAISDASGASYEQYF. The CDR3, as DNA: TGTGCCATCAGTGACGCTAGCGGGGCATCCTACGAGCAGTACTTC.

This clonotype was counted once. V and J are TRBV25-1 and TRBJ1-6; TRBD1 aligns across 7 bases. This CDR3 contains 14 residues. Germline V lookup: CDR1 MGHDK, CDR2 SYGVNS. With V trimmed by 6 bases and J by 10 bases, 9 bases remained unmatched. The CDR3 nucleotides are TGTGCCAGCAGGTCGACAGGGATCGACTCACCCCTCCACTTT. Translating gives CASRSTGIDSPLHF.

This clonotype was observed a few times. The chain employs TRBV6-6 and TRBJ2-7; 7 bases are a match to TRBD1. This CDR3 spans 14 amino acids. CDR1 MNHNY and CDR2 SVGAGI come from the germline V gene (reference sequence). V lost 0 bases and J lost 3; bases outside the gene matches: 2. The CDR3 spells CASSYSGGGYEQYF. The CDR3 DNA reads TGTGCCAGCAGTTACTCAGGGGGCGGCTACGAGCAGTACTTC.

This clonotype was recorded a few times. The chain combines TRBV27 with TRBJ2-5, with 12 bases that match TRBD2. The DNA end is more similar to TRBJ2-7, so the J call may be wrong. The CDR3 spans 16 residues. Germline V CDR1 and CDR2: MNHEY, SMNVEV (reference sequence). CDR3 coding DNA: TGTGCCAGCAGTTCCCGGACTAGCGGGGTTGCCTACGAGCAGTACTTC. This encodes CASSSRTSGVAYEQYF.

About this clonotype itself: Compared with germline, one end of the junction differs, possibly owing to a read error. The J gene is TRBJ2-1, the V gene TRBV20-1, with D possibly TRBD2 on 6 matching bases. The V gene's germline CDR1 is DFQATT and CDR2 SNEGSKA (reference sequence). The CDR3 loop spans 15 amino acids. CDR3 DNA: TGCAGTGCTACCTCCGGGACTCGTACCTACAATGGGCAGTTCTTC. Protein sequence: CSATSGTRTYNGQFF.

This chain connects TRBV28 to TRBJ2-5, with 10 bases identical to TRBD2. This CDR3 has 17 amino acids. Germline CDR1 is MDHEN and CDR2 is SYDVKM. The ends lost 3 bases at V and 1 base at J; junction bases unmatched: 8. The CDR3 DNA is TGTGCCAGCAGTTTGGTAGTAACTAGCGGGGCCCAAGAGACCCAGTACTTC. Translating it yields CASSLVVTSGAQETQYF.

Here the CDR3 DNA reads TGTGCCAGCAGCTTGGGAATCGGGGCGAGAAGCACAGATACGCAGTATTTT. It yields the protein CASSLGIGARSTDTQYF. This rearrangement joins TRBV5-8 to TRBJ2-3; D tentatively fits TRBD1 or TRBD2 (5 bases each). The CDR3 contains 17 residues. Looked up from germline, CDR1 is SGHTS and CDR2 is YDEGEE. Trimming pared 0 bases from V and 0 bases from J, leaving 14 bases between.